These 19 T cell receptor beta chains originate from one sample sequenced in a study of T cells expressing NK-cell markers (dated by TCRdb to about 2020). Library method: 5' RACE. TCRdb records Illumina HiSeq 2000 as the sequencer. Each entry corresponds to one CDR3 protein sequence from reads that TCRdb reprocessed, and DNA is not given. The table for this sample records some 410,000 distinct CDR3 sequences. The ten most abundant clones make up 7.3% of the sample. The specimen was blood T cells: a sorted CD56 or NKG2C T cell subset, CD4+ or CD8+ T cells, or bulk PBMC T cells (not recorded which). Receptors originate from a woman aged 18 to 75 in good health.

The J gene is TRBJ2-1, the V gene TRBV25-1; as DNA is missing, the TRBD2 call by TCRdb cannot be tested. The CDR3 contains 13 residues. Germline CDR1 and CDR2: MGHDK and SYGVNS. The CDR3 loop is CASISGRSHEQFF.

The chain carries TRBV5-4 and TRBJ2-5. The V gene's germline CDR1 is SGHNT and CDR2 YYREEE (reference sequence). This CDR3 spans 14 amino acids. CDR3 amino acids: CASSGRKTQETQYF.

The chain has TRBV15 and TRBJ2-7. The germline V gene has CDR1 LNHNV and CDR2 YYDKDF (reference sequence). The CDR3 covers 11 residues. CDR3 amino acids: CATSSAYEQYF.

This chain links TRBV5-1 with TRBJ1-2; the TCRdb call, TRBD1, lacks DNA for checking. The length of the CDR3 is 13 residues. The germline gives CDR1 SGHRS, CDR2 YFSETQ. CDR3 residues: CASSPEGENGYTF.

V gene TRBV12-3 or TRBV12-4 combines with J gene TRBJ2-2; checking the TCRdb D call of TRBD2 is not possible without DNA. This CDR3 has 15 residues. This CDR3 reads CASGDRLVVTGELFF.

The rearrangement links TRBV7-9 to TRBJ2-2. The length of the CDR3 is 14 residues. Germline CDR1 SEHNR, CDR2 FQNEAQ (reference sequence). CDR3 sequence: CASSQQMNTGELFF. The full variable domain, rest sourced from reference TRBV7-9 and TRBJ2-2, is DTGVSQNPRHKITKRGQNVTFRCDPISEHNRLYWYRQTLGQGPEFLTYFQNEAQLEKSRLLSDRFSAERPKGSFSTLEIQRTEQGDSAMYLCASSQQMNTGELFFGEGSRLTVL.

This CDR3 reads CASSLILMHNEQFF. The chain combines TRBV7-6 with TRBJ2-1. Germline CDR1 SGHVS, CDR2 FNYEAQ. This CDR3 has 14 amino acids.

V and J are TRBV12-3 or TRBV12-4 and TRBJ1-4. This CDR3 region has 15 residues. CDR3 region: CASSLGTGRVEKLFF.

The J gene is TRBJ2-1, the V gene TRBV20-1; TCRdb's D call of TRBD1 is untestable without DNA. The CDR3 consists of 12 residues. Looked up from germline, CDR1 is DFQATT and CDR2 is SNEGSKA (reference sequence). The CDR3 loop reads CSARKGPNEQFF.

The J gene is TRBJ1-1, the V gene TRBV25-1. Germline values: CDR1 MGHDK, CDR2 SYGVNS. CDR3 size: 14 residues. The CDR3 region is CASSSQRMNTEAFF.

The J gene is TRBJ2-7, the V gene TRBV4-3; the TRBD1 assignment by TCRdb is unverifiable without DNA. CDR3 size: 17 residues. Germline V gives CDR1 LGHNA, CDR2 YSLEER. The CDR3 loop reads CASSLQTGTGVPYEQYF.

This chain uses TRBV11-2 with TRBJ2-1; checking the TCRdb D call of TRBD2 is not possible without DNA. The CDR3 is 14 residues long. Germline values: CDR1 SGHAT, CDR2 FQNNGV. The CDR3 loop reads CASSPRTRMNEQFF.

The J gene is TRBJ1-5, the V gene TRBV6-2 or TRBV6-3. The V gene's germline CDR1 is MNHEY and CDR2 SVGEGT. The CDR3 is 15 residues long. The CDR3 loop reads CASSYSRHNNQPQHF.

The chain uses TRBV25-1 and TRBJ2-3; TCRdb's D gene call, TRBD1, goes unchecked for lack of DNA. The CDR3 is made up of 13 amino acids. CDR1 MGHDK and CDR2 SYGVNS come from the germline V gene. CDR3 residues: CASRSAPGDTQYF. Together with reference TRBV25-1 and TRBJ2-3, the CDR3 gives the full variable domain: EADIYQTPRYLVIGTGKKITLECSQTMGHDKMYWYQQDPGMELHLIHYSYGVNSTEKGDLSSESTVSRIRTEHFPLTLESARPSHTSQYLCASRSAPGDTQYFGPGTRLTVL.

The chain uses TRBV19 and TRBJ2-1; TCRdb designates TRBD2, a call that cannot be tested without DNA. The CDR3 totals 13 residues. The V gene's germline CDR1 is LNHDA and CDR2 SQIVND (reference sequence). The chain's CDR3 is CASRLGGGNEQFF. Filled out from reference TRBV19 and TRBJ2-1, the complete variable domain reads DGGITQSPKYLFRKEGQNVTLSCEQNLNHDAMYWYRQDPGQGLRLIYYSQIVNDFQKGDIAEGYSVSREKKESFPLTVTSAQKNPTAFYLCASRLGGGNEQFFGPGTRLTVL.

This sequence joins TRBV5-4 and TRBJ1-1; TCRdb gives TRBD1 as the D gene, but with no DNA this cannot be confirmed. This CDR3 is built from 14 residues. The germline V gene encodes CDR1 SGHNT and CDR2 YYREEE (reference sequence). The CDR3 reads CASQPGQGIPDAFF.

The rearrangement joins TRBV7-2 to TRBJ1-5. Per germline, CDR1 SGHTA and CDR2 FQGNSA. CDR3 length equals 14 residues. The CDR3 spells CASSLGVWNQPQHF.

The chain uses TRBV19 and TRBJ2-1; TCRdb outputs TRBD1, but without DNA this stays unchecked. The CDR3 is 13 residues long. CDR1 is LNHDA and CDR2 is SQIVND in the germline V gene (reference sequence). CDR3 protein: CASSMGDYNEQFF.

J is TRBJ2-3 and V is TRBV11-2; checking the TCRdb D call of TRBD2 is not possible without DNA. The germline V gene encodes CDR1 SGHAT and CDR2 FQNNGV. The CDR3 has 13 amino acids. This chain's CDR3 is CASLAGGTDTQYF.